The present entry profiles one TCR beta chain with its context. The antigen is unknown. V lost 5 bases, J lost 5 bases, and 9 bases stayed unmatched. The CDR3 contains 15 residues. About 0.45 to 1 ug RNA was reverse transcribed with random hexamers. One entry per CDR3 protein results from TCRdb running MiXCR on the immunoSEQ multiplex PCR reads. The sample carries over 120,000 distinct CDR3 sequences, 85% to 95% recorded once. The sample originates from a study of CD8 T cells in Susac syndrome. Background on the study: Within the sequenced Susac syndrome patient group, six exhibited active disease and eight were in remission.

Points from the study as a whole: No clonal expansion appeared among CD4+ T cells in Susac patients.

The authors sequenced TCR beta from blood CD8+ and CD4+ T cells. Negative isolation yielded CD4+ and CD8+ T cells, and FACS enriched TEMRA cells. This sequence was found in a human donor with Susac syndrome. Source material: CD4+ T cells from PBMCs. The chain has TRBV12-3 or TRBV12-4 and TRBJ1-5; 7 bases agree with TRBD1. The CDR3 region has the DNA TGTGCCAGCAGTGGTGGGACAGCGCAATATCAGCCCCAGCATTTT. Protein product: CASSGGTAQYQPQHF.